The 14 T cell receptor beta chains below come from one sample, sequenced in a study of shared clonotypes between healthy human individuals. Measured with immunoSEQ multiplex PCR; TCRdb has only the in-frame clones, and not every one. The data hold about 1.1 million clones, with 75% to 80% observed a single time. The sample consisted of memory CD4+ T cells from PBMCs. As to subset: CD45RA-negative fraction. These receptors were collected from a man between 18 and 29 years old in good health. Some clones in this sample may be carry-over from other donors' samples.

The genes are TRBV7-9 and TRBJ1-2; tentative D call: TRBD1 (5 bases). The germline gives CDR1 SEHNR, CDR2 FQNEAQ (reference sequence). V was cut by 1 base and J by 5 bases, with 14 bases left in between. The CDR3 sequence is 15 residues long. The CDR3 here is CASSLDDSSRYGYTF. The CDR3, as DNA: TGTGCCAGCAGCTTAGATGACAGCTCCCGATATGGCTACACCTTC.

The sample holds one count of this clone. The chain has TRBV4-2 and TRBJ2-7, with TRBD1 matching over 8 bases. The CDR3 sequence is 16 residues long. Germline trimming cut 4 bases from V and 2 bases from J; bases unmatched to any gene: 10. Germline V gene data show CDR1 as LGHNA and CDR2 as YNFKEQ. The CDR3 region is CASSRPGTGLAYEQYF. For the CDR3, the DNA is TGTGCCAGCAGCCGCCCCGGGACAGGACTCGCCTACGAGCAGTACTTC.

This chain uses TRBV5-1 with TRBJ2-3, with D perhaps TRBD1 (5 bases). Looked up from germline, CDR1 is SGHRS and CDR2 is YFSETQ. The CDR3 loop spans 15 amino acids. The V gene lost 1 base and the J gene lost 2 bases, with 11 bases spanning the gap. The CDR3 DNA follows: TGCGCCAGCAGCTTGCCCAGGGATCTCACAGATACGCAGTATTTT. Its protein is CASSLPRDLTDTQYF.

The genes are TRBV10-3 and TRBJ2-1; D gene uncertain. The CDR3 sequence is 15 residues long. The germline CDR1 and CDR2 sequences are ENHRY and SYGVKD. Trimming removed 0 bases from V and 5 bases from J, with 11 bases in between. The CDR3 here is CAISESRKAHNEQFF. The CDR3 DNA reads as TGTGCCATCAGTGAGTCGCGTAAGGCCCACAATGAGCAGTTCTTC.

This chain connects TRBV7-2 to TRBJ1-4; 8 nucleotides line up with TRBD1. The CDR3 length is 14 residues. The V segment lost 4 bases and the J segment 6 bases; nucleotides outside the gene matches: 4. Germline V gives CDR1 SGHTA, CDR2 FQGNSA. The DNA of the CDR3 is TGTGCCAGCAGCTCGATGGACAGGGATGAAAAACTGTTTTTT. This codes for CASSSMDRDEKLFF.

The V call is TRBV7-8, the J call TRBJ2-7, with 8 bases matching TRBD1. Germline lookup yields CDR1 SGHVS and CDR2 FQNEAQ. The trim removed 5 bases at V and 3 bases at J, leaving 3 bases unmatched. This CDR3 contains 13 residues. CDR3 amino acids: CASSRTGIYEQYF. CDR3 sequence (DNA): TGTGCCAGCAGCCGGACAGGGATCTACGAGCAGTACTTC.

CDR3 amino acids: CASRETGQNYEQYF. CDR3 nucleotide sequence: TGTGCCAGCAGGGAGACGGGACAAAACTACGAGCAGTACTTC. V and J are TRBV2 and TRBJ2-7; tentatively, D is TRBD1 (6 bases). Looked up from germline, CDR1 is SNHLY and CDR2 is FYNNEI. V gave up 6 bases and J gave up 3 bases, with 15 bases separating them. CDR3 size: 14 residues.

The gene calls are TRBV20-1 and TRBJ2-7; no clear D gene. CDR3 length equals 11 residues. Germline V gene lookup returns CDR1 DFQATT and CDR2 SNEGSKA (reference sequence). CDR3 DNA: TGCAGCCCATACCGGATGTACGAGCAGTACTTC. Amino acid sequence: CSPYRMYEQYF.

V usage is TRBV19 and J usage is TRBJ2-3; D call uncertain. Germline assignment: CDR1 LNHDA and CDR2 SQIVND (reference sequence). The length of the CDR3 is 14 residues. The V and J ends lost 5 bases and 3 bases respectively, with 12 bases between them. CDR3 sequence (DNA): TGTGCCAGTAGTTCCGGGCTACTAACAGATACGCAGTATTTT. This codes for CASSSGLLTDTQYF.

V usage is TRBV6-6 and J usage is TRBJ2-7; D is uncertain. Germline V gene lookup returns CDR1 MNHNY and CDR2 SVGAGI (reference sequence). The CDR3 runs to 15 residues. Deletions cut 0 bases from V and 9 bases from J, with 18 bases between. Here the CDR3 reads CASSYSRQTGPMQYF. The CDR3 DNA is TGTGCCAGCAGTTACTCGCGGCAGACGGGCCCCATGCAGTACTTC.

The V call is TRBV7-2, the J call TRBJ2-2; D is possibly TRBD1 (6 bases). CDR3 length equals 15 residues. Germline V gene data show CDR1 as SGHTA and CDR2 as FQGNSA. Trimming left V 5 bases short and J 5 bases short, with 15 bases between. The CDR3 loop is CASSPGTWGTGELFF. CDR3 bases: TGTGCCAGCAGCCCCGGGACATGGGGAACCGGGGAGCTGTTTTTT.

This clone was detected once. The rearrangement links TRBV7-2 to TRBJ1-1; D unresolved. CDR1 is SGHTA and CDR2 is FQGNSA in the germline V gene. V was cut by 3 bases and J by 4 bases, with 0 bases left in between. This CDR3 contains 10 residues. The CDR3 loop reads CASSFTEAFF. In DNA form, the CDR3 reads TGTGCCAGCAGCTTCACTGAAGCTTTCTTT.

The genes are TRBV14 and TRBJ2-7; D may match TRBD1 or TRBD2 (6 bases each). Germline V gives CDR1 SGHDN, CDR2 FVKESK. Trimming took off 0 bases at V and 5 bases at J, with 17 bases between the two ends. CDR3 size: 16 residues. CDR3 DNA: TGTGCCAGCAGCCAAGAATGGCACAGGGAGGTGAACGAGCAGTACTTC. The encoded protein is CASSQEWHREVNEQYF.

This clone appeared once. The chain combines TRBV7-3 with TRBJ1-1; D unclear. This CDR3 comprises 14 residues. V dropped 5 bases and J dropped 1 base, with 11 bases sitting between them. Germline CDR1 SGHTA, CDR2 FQGTGA. CDR3 nucleotide sequence: TGTGCCAGCAGCCCACACCCCACGAACACTGAAGCTTTCTTT. Its protein product is CASSPHPTNTEAFF.